The text below deals with one TCR beta chain. Its antigen is unknown. This sample stems from a study of beta chain features in type 1 diabetes. As for the study in general: All samples yielded 85 million to 130 million examined sorted cells. Findings and limits, study-wide: Fewer insertions but more deletions were seen at VDJ junctions in type 1 diabetes patients. Moderate but significant shortening of TCRB CDR3s was recorded in all four CD4+ subsets from Type 1 diabetes patients. Resolution of whether HLA type affects TCRB rearrangement was not achieved here.

Germline V gene sequence: CDR1 SEHNR, CDR2 FQNEAQ (reference sequence). The CDR3 consists of 12 residues. V was trimmed by 7 bases and J by 11 bases, leaving 17 bases between them. The sequenced template was cDNA made from the entire isolated RNA. Produced via immunoSEQ multiplex PCR; TCRdb's table is partial and in-frame only. The sample has more than 300,000 clones, over 9.5% seen once. Sequencing was done on a sample of naive CD4+ T cells from blood. The V gene is TRBV7-9, the J gene TRBJ1-1; the D gene is possibly TRBD1 (5 bases). The receptor comes from a woman aged 18-35 years with type 1 diabetes. The DNA of the CDR3 is TGTGCCAGCACCAGGGCCATGATTTCTGCTTTCTTT. It translates to CASTRAMISAFF.